A single sample is the source of the 28 T cell receptor beta chains below, sequenced in a study of cytomegalovirus exposure and HLA in healthy donors. Amplification used 60 Vbeta primers and 13 Jbeta primers. Assay: immunoSEQ multiplex PCR; the TCRdb copy retains only in-frame clones and omits some. The repertoire holds over 100,000 clones, with roughly three quarters as singletons. Material: PBMCs. These receptors all stem from a male donor in good health and CMV-seropositive.

The chain combines TRBV2 with TRBJ2-2; D might be TRBD2 (7 bases). The V gene lost 4 bases and the J gene lost 1 base, with 10 bases spanning the gap. The CDR3 has 15 amino acids. Germline V gene lookup returns CDR1 SNHLY and CDR2 FYNNEI. The CDR3 loop is CASSGRGGNTGELFF. CDR3 DNA sequence: TGTGCCAGCAGTGGGAGGGGGGGGAACACCGGGGAGCTGTTTTTT.

This clone has a single count. The CDR3 spells CAGTLGLAGKDEQFF. CDR3 nucleotides: TGTGCCGGAACCTTGGGGCTAGCGGGAAAGGATGAGCAGTTCTTC. V usage is TRBV7-9 and J usage is TRBJ2-1; 9 bases map to TRBD2. Losses at the gene ends were 11 bases for V and 8 bases for J; bases not matched to a gene: 16. The CDR3 is 15 amino acids. Germline V gene lookup returns CDR1 SEHNR and CDR2 FQNEAQ (reference sequence).

The gene calls are TRBV5-6 and TRBJ1-2; D not resolved. The CDR3 is made up of 14 amino acids. Germline lookup yields CDR1 SGHDT and CDR2 YYEEEE. V lost 4 bases, J lost 4 bases, and 14 bases lay in between. CDR3 amino acids: CASSPGGGSYGYTF. In nucleotides, the CDR3 is TGTGCCAGCAGCCCTGGTGGAGGATCCTATGGCTACACCTTC.

V and J are TRBV6-6 and TRBJ2-7, with D possibly being TRBD1 (5 bases). CDR1 is MNHNY and CDR2 is SVGAGI in the germline V gene (reference sequence). The CDR3 has 16 amino acids. The ends were cut back, 5 bases at V and 3 bases at J, with 20 bases in the middle. CDR3 in DNA: TGTGCCAGCAGTCACGTACCGGAAGGGGAAAACTACGAGCAGTACTTC. Its translation: CASSHVPEGENYEQYF.

This chain joins TRBV7-9 and TRBJ1-1; no clear D. Trimming left V 6 bases short and J 1 base short, with 15 bases between. The CDR3 is 15 amino acids. Germline CDR1 SEHNR, CDR2 FQNEAQ (reference sequence). The CDR3 bases are TGTGCCAGCAGTTCATACGGACTGGCGAACACTGAAGCTTTCTTT. This encodes CASSSYGLANTEAFF.

This clone was detected only once. The V and J genes are TRBV29-1 and TRBJ2-5; a possible D gene is TRBD2 (5 bases). With 0 bases removed from V and 5 bases from J, the gap between germline ends came to 19 bases. The CDR3 is made up of 16 amino acids. Germline V gene data show CDR1 as SQVTM and CDR2 as ANQGSEA. CDR3 nucleotides: TGCAGCGTTGAAGATCAACGGGATGGGCCGCGGGAGACCCAGTACTTC. This encodes CSVEDQRDGPRETQYF.

This clone was seen only once. V usage is TRBV7-9 and J usage is TRBJ2-7; tentatively, D is TRBD2 (5 bases). From germline, CDR1 is SEHNR and CDR2 FQNEAQ (reference sequence). This CDR3 is built from 13 residues. The V end lost 1 base, the J end lost 6 bases, and 10 bases lay between the germline ends. In DNA, the CDR3 is TGTGCCAGCAGCTTAGTAGAGGGCGGCGAGCAGTACTTC. Translated: CASSLVEGGEQYF.

The sample holds one count of this clone. The J gene is TRBJ1-2, the V gene TRBV28, with D perhaps matching TRBD1 (5 bases). Trimming shortened V by 0 bases and J by 0 bases, and 20 bases separated the two germline ends. Germline V gene lookup returns CDR1 MDHEN and CDR2 SYDVKM. This CDR3 has 19 residues. As DNA, the CDR3 is TGTGCCAGCAGTTTATGGGGGTGGAGGGGCAGCCAGGCTAACTATGGCTACACCTTC. Translation gives CASSLWGWRGSQANYGYTF.

The rearrangement uses TRBV30 and TRBJ1-2; no clear D. Germline V CDR1 and CDR2: GTSNPN, SVGIG (reference sequence). Trimming pared 2 bases from V and 4 bases from J, leaving 14 bases between. The CDR3 totals 14 residues. The CDR3 bases are TGTGCCTGGAGTATGCGTACGGCGGGCTATGGCTACACCTTC. Its protein is CAWSMRTAGYGYTF.

In this sample, this clone turned up a few times. The V and J genes are TRBV5-1 and TRBJ2-1, with D perhaps matching TRBD1 (6 bases). Trimming cost V 0 bases and J 0 bases, with 7 bases left between them. Germline V CDR1 and CDR2: SGHRS, YFSETQ. There are 15 residues in the CDR3. CDR3 amino acids: CASSLVGGSYNEQFF. In DNA, the CDR3 is TGCGCCAGCAGCTTGGTAGGGGGCTCCTACAATGAGCAGTTCTTC. Filled out from reference TRBV5-1 and TRBJ2-1, the complete variable domain reads KAGVTQTPRYLIKTRGQQVTLSCSPISGHRSVSWYQQTPGQGLQFLFEYFSETQRNKGNFPGRFSGRQFSNSRSEMNVSTLELGDSALYLCASSLVGGSYNEQFFGPGTRLTVL.

J is TRBJ2-1 and V is TRBV29-1, with 11 nucleotides matching TRBD1. CDR1 is SQVTM and CDR2 is ANQGSEA in the germline V gene. The CDR3 is 12 amino acids. J was trimmed by 7 bases and V by 6 bases; bases with no gene match: 2. The CDR3 region has the DNA TGCAGCGTCGGACAGGGGGCGAATGAGCAGTTCTTC. Protein product: CSVGQGANEQFF.

V is TRBV4-1 and J is TRBJ2-2, with TRBD2 as a possible D gene (5 bases). Looked up from germline, CDR1 is MGHRA and CDR2 is YSYEKL. V dropped 1 base and J dropped 5 bases, with 11 bases sitting between them. This CDR3 spans 15 amino acids. The CDR3 nucleotides are TGCGCCAGCAGCCAAGTCGGCGGGTTGACCGGGGAGCTGTTTTTT. Translated: CASSQVGGLTGELFF.

V is TRBV29-1 and J is TRBJ2-3; weak D call: TRBD2 (6 bases). CDR3 size: 12 residues. Between the trimmed V and J ends, which lost 7 bases and 0 bases, there was a span of 8 bases. Germline V lookup: CDR1 SQVTM, CDR2 ANQGSEA. CDR3 sequence (DNA): TGCAGCGCGGAGGGGAGCACAGATACGCAGTATTTT. Translating it yields CSAEGSTDTQYF.

The rearrangement links TRBV15 to TRBJ1-1, with a possible D match to TRBD1 (6 bases). Germline V CDR1 and CDR2: LNHNV, YYDKDF (reference sequence). The V gene lost 0 bases and the J gene lost 1 base, with 9 bases spanning the gap. This CDR3 has 15 amino acids. The CDR3 coding sequence is TGTGCCACCAGCAGAGATAGCAGGGGGAACACTGAAGCTTTCTTT. Translated, it gives CATSRDSRGNTEAFF.

The chain uses TRBV11-2 and TRBJ2-4; the D gene is possibly TRBD1 (5 bases). The CDR3 runs 16 residues. CDR1 is SGHAT and CDR2 is FQNNGV in the germline V gene. Trimming removed 3 bases from V and 0 bases from J, with 12 bases in between. CDR3 amino acids: CASSLGQGLAKNIQYF. The DNA for the CDR3 is TGTGCCAGCAGCTTGGGGCAGGGTTTAGCCAAAAACATTCAGTACTTC. Full variable domain (missing parts from reference TRBV11-2 and TRBJ2-4): EAGVAQSPRYKIIEKRQSVAFWCNPISGHATLYWYQQILGQGPKLLIQFQNNGVVDDSQLPKDRFSAERLKGVDSTLKIQPAKLEDSAVYLCASSLGQGLAKNIQYFGAGTRLSVL.

This clone was observed a few times. The chain joins TRBV28 to TRBJ1-2; D is undetermined. Trimming left V 6 bases short and J 8 bases short, with 16 bases between. CDR1 and CDR2 (germline): MDHEN, SYDVKM. This CDR3 has 13 residues. CDR3 sequence reads: CASSPAGEEGYTF. For the CDR3, the DNA is TGTGCCAGCAGCCCCGCCGGGGAGGAAGGCTACACCTTC.

The rearrangement links TRBV6-4 to TRBJ2-6; TRBD1 aligns across 7 bases. CDR1 and CDR2 from the germline V gene are MRHNA and SNTAGT. CDR3 size: 17 residues. Trimming took 8 bases from V and 0 from J; bases not matched to a gene: 10. This chain's CDR3 is CASPQKDRNSGANVLTF. The CDR3 region has the DNA TGTGCCAGCCCCCAAAAGGACAGGAACTCTGGGGCCAACGTCCTGACTTTC.

V is TRBV6-5 and J is TRBJ2-1, with TRBD2 as a possible D gene (5 bases). CDR3 length equals 13 residues. Germline values: CDR1 MNHEY, CDR2 SVGAGI. With 4 bases removed from V and 6 bases from J, the gap between germline ends came to 10 bases. CDR3 sequence: CASSWGAVNEQFF. CDR3 DNA sequence: TGTGCCAGCAGTTGGGGAGCGGTCAATGAGCAGTTCTTC.

The gene calls are TRBV28 and TRBJ1-5; the D gene is possibly TRBD1 (5 bases). The CDR3 contains 12 residues. The germline V and J ends were trimmed by 6 bases and 12 bases, with 15 bases remaining between them. Germline V lookup: CDR1 MDHEN, CDR2 SYDVKM. CDR3 DNA: TGTGCCAGCAGCTCGCAGGGATCGGACCAGCATTTT. This gives the protein CASSSQGSDQHF.

V and J are TRBV9 and TRBJ2-1; 9 bases match TRBD2. Germline trimming cut 3 bases from V and 8 bases from J; bases unmatched to any gene: 3. Germline V gives CDR1 SGDLS, CDR2 YYNGEE. This CDR3 is 13 amino acids long. CDR3 in amino acids: CASSGTSGHEQFF. CDR3 nucleotide sequence: TGTGCCAGCAGCGGTACTAGCGGGCATGAGCAGTTCTTC. Drawing the rest from reference TRBV9 and TRBJ2-1, the complete variable domain is DSGVTQTPKHLITATGQRVTLRCSPRSGDLSVYWYQQSLDQGLQFLIQYYNGEERAKGNILERFSAQQFPDLHSELNLSSLELGDSALYFCASSGTSGHEQFFGPGTRLTVL.

The table lists this clone with a few counts. This chain uses TRBV6-6 with TRBJ1-1; D is undetermined. This CDR3 region has 11 residues. V was pared by 7 bases and J by 5 bases, with 8 bases between. Germline CDR1 reads MNHNY; CDR2 reads SVGAGI (reference sequence). The DNA of the CDR3 is TGTGCCAGCAAGAGAGGGACTGAAGCTTTCTTT. It is translated as CASKRGTEAFF.

This chain links TRBV19 with TRBJ2-3; 7 bases map to TRBD2. This CDR3 spans 19 amino acids. J was trimmed by 0 bases and V by 5 bases; bases with no gene match: 17. Looked up from germline, CDR1 is LNHDA and CDR2 is SQIVND (reference sequence). Written as DNA, the CDR3 is TGTGCCAGTAGTGCCTCCCGCGGGGGTCCCGTCTTTAGCACAGATACGCAGTATTTT. Protein sequence: CASSASRGGPVFSTDTQYF.

The rearrangement uses TRBV27 and TRBJ2-7, with 7 nucleotides matching TRBD1. With V trimmed by 5 bases and J by 4 bases, 11 bases remained unmatched. The CDR3 spans 15 residues. The germline CDR1 and CDR2 sequences are MNHEY and SMNVEV (reference sequence). The CDR3 DNA follows: TGTGCCAGCAGTCGACCGACAGGGTTCGGGTACGAGCAGTACTTC. Residues: CASSRPTGFGYEQYF.

The V call is TRBV7-9, the J call TRBJ2-7; D may be TRBD1 (5 bases). CDR1 and CDR2 (germline): SEHNR, FQNEAQ (reference sequence). CDR3 length: 14 residues. Trimming pared 4 bases from V and 0 bases from J, leaving 10 bases between. The CDR3 DNA follows: TGTGCCAGCAGCTCGGACATGAGCTCCTACGAGCAGTACTTC. Amino acid sequence: CASSSDMSSYEQYF.

This clone has just a few counts. The chain recombines TRBV11-3 with TRBJ2-3; D is ambiguous. V was pared by 3 bases and J by 2 bases, with 12 bases between. Per germline, CDR1 SGHNT and CDR2 YENEEA. The CDR3 runs 15 residues. CDR3 nucleotides: TGTGCCAGCAGCTTTGGCCCTGAATCCACAGATACGCAGTATTTT. This encodes CASSFGPESTDTQYF. Combining the CDR3 with reference TRBV11-3 and TRBJ2-3 gives the whole variable domain EAGVVQSPRYKIIEKKQPVAFWCNPISGHNTLYWYLQNLGQGPELLIRYENEEAVDDSQLPKDRFSAERLKGVDSTLKIQPAELGDSAVYLCASSFGPESTDTQYFGPGTRLTVL.

The chain is built from TRBV4-1 and TRBJ1-5; 7 bases are a match to TRBD1. V trimming: 2 bases; J trimming: 2 bases; junction bases outside the gene matches: 9. CDR1 MGHRA and CDR2 YSYEKL come from the germline V gene. The CDR3 runs 17 residues. As DNA, the CDR3 is TGCGCCAGCAGCCAACACATAGGGGGCTCGGGCAATCAGCCCCAGCATTTT. Translated: CASSQHIGGSGNQPQHF.

The chain carries TRBV6-5 and TRBJ1-5; maybe TRBD1 (5 bases). V was trimmed by 6 bases and J by 0 bases, leaving 12 bases between them. Germline V CDR1 and CDR2: MNHEY, SVGAGI. The CDR3 is 15 amino acids. The CDR3: CASRPGQISNQPQHF. The CDR3 DNA reads TGTGCCAGCAGACCCGGACAAATTAGCAATCAGCCCCAGCATTTT.

The V gene is TRBV7-2, the J gene TRBJ2-5; 11 nucleotides match TRBD2. Trimming at V came to 2 bases and at J to 4 bases, leaving 3 bases not matched to a gene. Per germline, CDR1 SGHTA and CDR2 FQGNSA. The CDR3 consists of 15 residues. Here the CDR3 reads CASSLFLAGGETQYF. In DNA form, the CDR3 reads TGTGCCAGCAGCTTATTCCTAGCGGGAGGAGAGACCCAGTACTTC.